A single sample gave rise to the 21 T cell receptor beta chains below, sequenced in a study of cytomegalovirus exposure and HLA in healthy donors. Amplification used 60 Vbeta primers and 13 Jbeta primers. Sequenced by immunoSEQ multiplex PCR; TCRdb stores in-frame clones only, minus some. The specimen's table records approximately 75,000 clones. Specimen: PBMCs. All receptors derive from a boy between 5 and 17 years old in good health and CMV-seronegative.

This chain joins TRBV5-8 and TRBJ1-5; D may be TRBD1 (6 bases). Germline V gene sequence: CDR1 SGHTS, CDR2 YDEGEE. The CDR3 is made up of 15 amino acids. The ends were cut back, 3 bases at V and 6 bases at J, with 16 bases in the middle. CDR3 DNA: TGTGCCAGCAGCTCGGGCCGGCAACAGGGTCAGCCCCAGCATTTT. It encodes CASSSGRQQGQPQHF.

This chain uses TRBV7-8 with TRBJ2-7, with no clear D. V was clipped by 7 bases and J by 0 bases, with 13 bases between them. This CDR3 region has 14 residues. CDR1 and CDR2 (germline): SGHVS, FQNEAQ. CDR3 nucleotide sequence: TGTGCCAGCACTCTCAGCGTTCCCTCCTACGAGCAGTACTTC. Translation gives CASTLSVPSYEQYF.

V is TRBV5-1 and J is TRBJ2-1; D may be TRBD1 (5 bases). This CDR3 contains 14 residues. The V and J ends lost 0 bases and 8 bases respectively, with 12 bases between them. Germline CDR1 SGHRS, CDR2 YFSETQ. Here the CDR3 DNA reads TGCGCCAGCAGCTTGGGCAGGGCCGTCGATGAGCAGTTCTTC. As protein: CASSLGRAVDEQFF.

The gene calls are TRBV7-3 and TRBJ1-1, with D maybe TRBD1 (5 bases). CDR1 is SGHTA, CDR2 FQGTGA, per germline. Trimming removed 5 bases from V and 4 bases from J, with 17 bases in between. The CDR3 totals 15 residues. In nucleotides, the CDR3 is TGTGCCAGCAGCCCCAACCCAGGGAATCCCACTGAAGCTTTCTTT. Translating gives CASSPNPGNPTEAFF.

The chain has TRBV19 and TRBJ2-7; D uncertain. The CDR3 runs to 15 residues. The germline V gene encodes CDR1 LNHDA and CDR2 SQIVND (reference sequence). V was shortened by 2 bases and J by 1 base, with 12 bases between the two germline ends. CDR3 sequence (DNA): TGTGCCAGTAGTATATCAGCGAGTCAATCCTACGAGCAGTACTTC. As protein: CASSISASQSYEQYF.

The CDR3 nucleotides read TGTGCCAGTAGAAGGACAGGGAAAGAGACCCAGTACTTC. Translation gives CASRRTGKETQYF. The rearrangement uses TRBV19 and TRBJ2-5; 8 bases align to TRBD1. The V segment lost 6 bases and the J segment 3 bases; nucleotides outside the gene matches: 3. Germline-derived CDR1 and CDR2 are LNHDA and SQIVND (reference sequence). This CDR3 spans 13 amino acids.

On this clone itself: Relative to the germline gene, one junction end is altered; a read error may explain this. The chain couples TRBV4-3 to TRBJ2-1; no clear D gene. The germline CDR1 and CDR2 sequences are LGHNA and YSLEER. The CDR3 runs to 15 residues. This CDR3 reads CASSQAISSDNEQFF. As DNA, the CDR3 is TGCGCCAGCAGCCAGGCTATTAGCTCCGACAATGAGCAGTTCTTC.

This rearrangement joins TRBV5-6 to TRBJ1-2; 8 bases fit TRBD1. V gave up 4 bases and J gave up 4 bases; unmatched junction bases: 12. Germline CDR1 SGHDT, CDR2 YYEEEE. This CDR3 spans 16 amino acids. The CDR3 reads CASSGGTGGSGYGYTF. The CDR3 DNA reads TGTGCCAGCAGCGGCGGGACAGGCGGTTCAGGCTATGGCTACACCTTC.

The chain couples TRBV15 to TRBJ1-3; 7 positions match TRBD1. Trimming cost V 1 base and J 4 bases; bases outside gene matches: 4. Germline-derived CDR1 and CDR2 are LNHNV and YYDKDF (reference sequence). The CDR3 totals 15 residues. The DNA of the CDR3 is TGTGCCACCAGCAGAGGACAGGGCCCCGGAAACACCATATATTTT. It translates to CATSRGQGPGNTIYF. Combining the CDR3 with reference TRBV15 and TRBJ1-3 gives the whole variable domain DAMVIQNPRYQVTQFGKPVTLSCSQTLNHNVMYWYQQKSSQAPKLLFHYYDKDFNNEADTPDNFQSRRPNTSFCFLDIRSPGLGDTAMYLCATSRGQGPGNTIYFGEGSWLTVV.

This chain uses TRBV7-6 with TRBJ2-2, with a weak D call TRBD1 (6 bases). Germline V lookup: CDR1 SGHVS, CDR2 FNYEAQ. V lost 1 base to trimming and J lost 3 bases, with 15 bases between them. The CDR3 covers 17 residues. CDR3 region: CASSLVFSSGDTGELFF. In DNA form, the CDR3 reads TGTGCCAGCAGCTTAGTGTTTTCATCAGGGGACACCGGGGAGCTGTTTTTT.

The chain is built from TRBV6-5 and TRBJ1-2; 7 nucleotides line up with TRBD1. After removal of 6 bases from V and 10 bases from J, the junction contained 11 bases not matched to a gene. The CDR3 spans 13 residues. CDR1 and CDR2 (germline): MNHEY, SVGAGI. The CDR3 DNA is TGTGCCAGCAGGGCGGGACAGTGGATGGACTACACCTTC. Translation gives CASRAGQWMDYTF.

The CDR3, as DNA: TGTGCCAGCACCCGACAGGGATTGCTTAACAATGAGCAGTTCTTC. This translates into CASTRQGLLNNEQFF. The J gene is TRBJ2-1, the V gene TRBV9; TRBD1 aligns across 7 bases. Trimming took 6 bases from V and 5 from J; bases not matched to a gene: 11. Germline CDR1 reads SGDLS; CDR2 reads YYNGEE. The CDR3 covers 15 residues. The full variable domain, completed using reference TRBV9 and TRBJ2-1, is DSGVTQTPKHLITATGQRVTLRCSPRSGDLSVYWYQQSLDQGLQFLIQYYNGEERAKGNILERFSAQQFPDLHSELNLSSLELGDSALYFCASTRQGLLNNEQFFGPGTRLTVL.

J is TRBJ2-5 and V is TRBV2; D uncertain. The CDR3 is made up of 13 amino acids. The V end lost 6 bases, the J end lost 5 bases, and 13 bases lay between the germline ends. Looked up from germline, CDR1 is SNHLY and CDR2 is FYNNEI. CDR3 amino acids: CASSSERRETQYF. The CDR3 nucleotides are TGTGCCAGCAGCAGTGAGCGTAGGGAGACCCAGTACTTC.

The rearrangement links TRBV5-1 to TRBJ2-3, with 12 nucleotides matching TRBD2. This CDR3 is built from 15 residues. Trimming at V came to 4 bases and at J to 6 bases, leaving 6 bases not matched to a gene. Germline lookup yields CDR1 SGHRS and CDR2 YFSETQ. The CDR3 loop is CASSLAGGPIDTQYF. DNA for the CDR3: TGCGCCAGCAGCCTAGCGGGAGGGCCGATTGATACGCAGTATTTT.

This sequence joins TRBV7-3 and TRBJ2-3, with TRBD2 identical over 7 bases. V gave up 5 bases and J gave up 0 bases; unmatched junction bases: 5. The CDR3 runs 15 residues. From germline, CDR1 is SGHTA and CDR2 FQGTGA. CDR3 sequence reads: CASSRKRESTDTQYF. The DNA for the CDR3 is TGTGCCAGCAGCCGTAAGCGGGAAAGCACAGATACGCAGTATTTT.

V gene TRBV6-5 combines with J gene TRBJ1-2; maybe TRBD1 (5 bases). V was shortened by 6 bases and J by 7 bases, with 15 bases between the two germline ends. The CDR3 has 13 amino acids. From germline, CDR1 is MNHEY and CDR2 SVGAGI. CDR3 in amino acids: CASRRGREGGYTF. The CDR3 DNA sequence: TGTGCCAGCAGGAGGGGAAGGGAGGGTGGCTACACCTTC.

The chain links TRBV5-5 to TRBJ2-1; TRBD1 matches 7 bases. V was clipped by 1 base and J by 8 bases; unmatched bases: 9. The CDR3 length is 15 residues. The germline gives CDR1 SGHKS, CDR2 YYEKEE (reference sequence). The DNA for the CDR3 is TGTGCCAGCAGCTTGCGAGCCCAAACAGGGGATGAGCAGTTCTTC. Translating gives CASSLRAQTGDEQFF.

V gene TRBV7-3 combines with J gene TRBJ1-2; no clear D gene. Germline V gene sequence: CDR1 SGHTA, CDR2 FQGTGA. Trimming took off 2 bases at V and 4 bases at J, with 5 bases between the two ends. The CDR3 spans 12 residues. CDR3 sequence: CASSLEGYGYTF. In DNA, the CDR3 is TGTGCCAGCAGCTTAGAGGGCTATGGCTACACCTTC.

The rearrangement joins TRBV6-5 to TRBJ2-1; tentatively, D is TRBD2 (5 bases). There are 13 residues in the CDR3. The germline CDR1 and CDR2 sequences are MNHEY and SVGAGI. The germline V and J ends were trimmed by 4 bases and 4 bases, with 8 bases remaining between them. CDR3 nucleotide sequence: TGTGCCAGCAGTTTTACGGGGTACAATGAGCAGTTCTTC. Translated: CASSFTGYNEQFF.

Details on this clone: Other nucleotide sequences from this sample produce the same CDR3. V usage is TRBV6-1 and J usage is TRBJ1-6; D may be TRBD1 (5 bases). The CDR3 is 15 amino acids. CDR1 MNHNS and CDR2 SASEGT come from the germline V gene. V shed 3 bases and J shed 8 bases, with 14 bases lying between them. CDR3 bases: TGTGCCAGCAGTGAGCAGGGAGCGGGGCATTCACCCCTCCACTTT. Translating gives CASSEQGAGHSPLHF.

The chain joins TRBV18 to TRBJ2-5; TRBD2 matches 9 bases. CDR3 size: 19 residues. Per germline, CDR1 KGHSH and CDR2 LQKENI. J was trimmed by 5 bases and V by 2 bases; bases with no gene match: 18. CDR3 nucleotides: TGTGCCAGCTCACCATCCGGGACTAGCTCCGGGCTTAATTACGAGACCCAGTACTTC. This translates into CASSPSGTSSGLNYETQYF. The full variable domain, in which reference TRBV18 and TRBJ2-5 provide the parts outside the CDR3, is NAGVMQNPRHLVRRRGQEARLRCSPMKGHSHVYWYRQLPEEGLKFMVYLQKENIIDESGMPKERFSAEFPKEGPSILRIQQVVRGDSAAYFCASSPSGTSSGLNYETQYFGPGTRLLVL.